Following are 6 T cell receptor beta chains from one sample sequenced in a study of PD-1 blockade in classical Hodgkin lymphoma. Patients all relapsed after autologous stem cell transplantation, and there was variation in brentuximab vedotin exposure. Here immunoSEQ multiplex PCR was the method, and the copy in TCRdb shows in-frame clones only, minus some. The sample has about 14,000 clones; approximately 80% are singletons. The sample in question was peripheral blood mononuclear cells (PBMCs), obtained at baseline. These receptors were obtained from a human donor with classical Hodgkin lymphoma.

This clone was seen a single time. The CDR3 DNA reads as TGCGCCAGCAGCTTGGACAGGGAGACCCAGTACTTC. Encoded protein: CASSLDRETQYF. This sequence joins TRBV5-1 and TRBJ2-5; D may be TRBD1 (5 bases). Germline values: CDR1 SGHRS, CDR2 YFSETQ. Trimming removed 0 bases at V and 5 bases at J, with 5 bases between. The CDR3 extends over 12 amino acids.

The CDR3 DNA is TGTGCCAGCAACCGACTCTCCGGCACAGATACGCAGTATTTT. This encodes CASNRLSGTDTQYF. The chain has TRBV27 and TRBJ2-3; D gene unclear. The CDR3 runs 14 residues. V was shortened by 7 bases and J by 1 base, with 12 bases between the two germline ends. In germline, CDR1 is MNHEY, CDR2 SMNVEV (reference sequence).

The V gene is TRBV10-1, the J gene TRBJ1-5; a weak D match, TRBD1 (6 bases). Germline CDR1 and CDR2: WNHNN and SYGVQD (reference sequence). There are 16 residues in the CDR3. Trimming removed 9 bases from V and 1 base from J, with 19 bases in between. The CDR3 sequence: CARGGQANWSNQPQHF. Written as DNA, the CDR3 is TGCGCCAGGGGGGGGCAGGCAAATTGGAGCAATCAGCCCCAGCATTTT.

The V gene is TRBV7-2, the J gene TRBJ1-3; a possible D gene is TRBD1 (6 bases). This CDR3 has 15 residues. Germline values: CDR1 SGHTA, CDR2 FQGNSA. V was shortened by 5 bases and J by 3 bases, with 14 bases between the two germline ends. This CDR3 reads CASSTDQGRGNTIYF. As DNA, the CDR3 is TGTGCCAGCAGCACTGACCAGGGGCGTGGAAACACCATATATTTT.

The CDR3 bases are TGTGCCAGCAGTTTATATGGATTCGAGCAGTACTTC. Protein product: CASSLYGFEQYF. This rearrangement joins TRBV27 to TRBJ2-7, with D hard to call. Trimming took off 1 base at V and 6 bases at J, with 7 bases between the two ends. Germline-derived CDR1 and CDR2 are MNHEY and SMNVEV (reference sequence). The CDR3 spans 12 residues.

This chain links TRBV6-6 with TRBJ2-1; D not resolved. Germline V gene data show CDR1 as MNHNY and CDR2 as SVGAGI (reference sequence). This CDR3 contains 14 residues. V was trimmed by 0 bases and J by 3 bases, leaving 6 bases between them. CDR3 coding DNA: TGTGCCAGCAGTTACTCCCGGGTCTACAATGAGCAGTTCTTC. Residues: CASSYSRVYNEQFF.